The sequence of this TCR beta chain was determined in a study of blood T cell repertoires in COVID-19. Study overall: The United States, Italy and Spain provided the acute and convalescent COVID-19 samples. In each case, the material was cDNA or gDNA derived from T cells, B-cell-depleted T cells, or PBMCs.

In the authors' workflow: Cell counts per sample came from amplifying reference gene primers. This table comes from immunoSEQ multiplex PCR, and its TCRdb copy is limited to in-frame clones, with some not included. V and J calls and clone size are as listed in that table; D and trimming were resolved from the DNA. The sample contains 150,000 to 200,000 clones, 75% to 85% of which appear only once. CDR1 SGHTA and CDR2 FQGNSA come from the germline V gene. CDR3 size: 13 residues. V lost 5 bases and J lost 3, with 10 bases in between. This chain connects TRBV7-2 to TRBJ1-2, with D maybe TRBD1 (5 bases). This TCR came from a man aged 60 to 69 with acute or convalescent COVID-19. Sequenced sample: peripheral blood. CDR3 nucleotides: TGTGCCAGCAGCATAGACAGTCACTATGGCTACACCTTC. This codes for CASSIDSHYGYTF.